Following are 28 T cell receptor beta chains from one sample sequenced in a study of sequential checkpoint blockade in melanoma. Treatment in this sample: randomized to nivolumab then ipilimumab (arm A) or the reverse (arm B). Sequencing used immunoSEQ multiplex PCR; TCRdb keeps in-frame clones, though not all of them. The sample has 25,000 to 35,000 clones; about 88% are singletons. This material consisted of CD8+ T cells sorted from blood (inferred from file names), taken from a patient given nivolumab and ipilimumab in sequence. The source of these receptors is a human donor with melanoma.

For the CDR3, the DNA is TGCGCCAGCAGCACAACAGGGATAAGCTCTGGAAACACCATATATTTT. Encoded protein: CASSTTGISSGNTIYF. The J gene is TRBJ1-3, the V gene TRBV4-3; TRBD1 is a possible D gene (6 bases). CDR3 length equals 16 residues. V lost 5 bases and J lost 0, with 14 bases in between. The V gene's germline CDR1 is LGHNA and CDR2 YSLEER.

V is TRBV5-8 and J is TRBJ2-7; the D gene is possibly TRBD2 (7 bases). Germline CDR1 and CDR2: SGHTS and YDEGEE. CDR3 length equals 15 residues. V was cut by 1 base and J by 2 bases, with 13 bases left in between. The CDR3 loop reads CASSLLQGGAYEQYV. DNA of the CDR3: TGTGCCAGCAGCTTGCTTCAAGGGGGGGCCTACGAGCAGTACGTC.

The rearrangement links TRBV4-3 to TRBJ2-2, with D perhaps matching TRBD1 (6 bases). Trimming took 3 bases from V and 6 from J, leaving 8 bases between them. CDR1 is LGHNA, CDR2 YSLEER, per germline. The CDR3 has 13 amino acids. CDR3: CASSQAGAGELFF. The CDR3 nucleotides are TGCGCCAGCAGCCAGGCAGGGGCCGGGGAGCTGTTTTTT.

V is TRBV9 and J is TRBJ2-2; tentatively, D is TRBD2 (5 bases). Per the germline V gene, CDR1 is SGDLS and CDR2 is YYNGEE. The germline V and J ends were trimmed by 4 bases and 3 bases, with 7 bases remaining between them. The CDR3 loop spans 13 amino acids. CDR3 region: CASSSEDTGELFF. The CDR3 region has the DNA TGTGCCAGCAGCTCGGAGGACACCGGGGAGCTGTTTTTT.

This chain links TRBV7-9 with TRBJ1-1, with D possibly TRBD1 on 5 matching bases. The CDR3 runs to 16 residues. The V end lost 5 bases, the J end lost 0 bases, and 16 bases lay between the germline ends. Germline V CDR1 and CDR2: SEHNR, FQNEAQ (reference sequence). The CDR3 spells CASSPGELAVNTEAFF. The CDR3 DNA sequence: TGTGCCAGCAGCCCGGGGGAATTGGCTGTGAACACTGAAGCTTTCTTT.

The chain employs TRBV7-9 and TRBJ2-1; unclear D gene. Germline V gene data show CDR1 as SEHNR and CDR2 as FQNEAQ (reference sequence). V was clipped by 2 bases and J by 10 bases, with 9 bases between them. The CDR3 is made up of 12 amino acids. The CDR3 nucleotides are TGTGCCAGCAGCTTAACCCCCGGGGAGCAGTTCTTC. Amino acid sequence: CASSLTPGEQFF.

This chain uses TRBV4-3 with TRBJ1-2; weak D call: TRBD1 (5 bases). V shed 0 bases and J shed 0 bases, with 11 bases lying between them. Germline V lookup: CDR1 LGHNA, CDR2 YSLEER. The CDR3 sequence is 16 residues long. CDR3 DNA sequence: TGCGCCAGCAGCCAAGATAGGCCGGGGGCTAACTATGGCTACACCTTC. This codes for CASSQDRPGANYGYTF.

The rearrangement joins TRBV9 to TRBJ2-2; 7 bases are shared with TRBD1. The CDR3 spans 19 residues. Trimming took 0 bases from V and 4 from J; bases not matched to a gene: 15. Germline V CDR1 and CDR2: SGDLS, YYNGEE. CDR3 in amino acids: CASSVDLTGANTRTGELFF. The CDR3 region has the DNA TGTGCCAGCAGCGTAGACCTCACAGGGGCCAACACCCGCACCGGGGAGCTGTTTTTT.

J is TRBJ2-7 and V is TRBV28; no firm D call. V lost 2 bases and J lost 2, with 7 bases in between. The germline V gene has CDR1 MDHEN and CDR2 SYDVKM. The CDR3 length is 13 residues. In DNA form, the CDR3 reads TGTGCCAGCAGTTTAGGGCGTGCCTACGAGCAGTACTTC. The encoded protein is CASSLGRAYEQYF.

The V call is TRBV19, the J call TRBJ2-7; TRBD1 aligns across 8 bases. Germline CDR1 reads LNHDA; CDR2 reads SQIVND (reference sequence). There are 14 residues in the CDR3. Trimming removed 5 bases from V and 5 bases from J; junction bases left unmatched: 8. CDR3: CASSPRTGRHEQYF. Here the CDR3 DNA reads TGTGCCAGTAGTCCCCGGACAGGGCGCCACGAGCAGTACTTC.

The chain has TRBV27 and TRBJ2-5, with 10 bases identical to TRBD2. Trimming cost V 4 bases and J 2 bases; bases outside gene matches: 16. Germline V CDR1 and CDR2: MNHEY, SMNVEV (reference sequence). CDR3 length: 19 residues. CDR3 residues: CASSYPTSGAPPPQETQYF. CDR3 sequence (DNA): TGTGCCAGCAGTTACCCAACTAGCGGGGCTCCGCCCCCGCAAGAGACCCAGTACTTC.

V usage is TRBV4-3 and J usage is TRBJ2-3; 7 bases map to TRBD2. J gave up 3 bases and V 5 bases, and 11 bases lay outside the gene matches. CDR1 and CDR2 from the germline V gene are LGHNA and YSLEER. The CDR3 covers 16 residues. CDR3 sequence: CASSNTIGGGTDTQYF. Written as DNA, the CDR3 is TGCGCCAGCAGCAATACAATCGGGGGAGGGACAGATACGCAGTATTTT.

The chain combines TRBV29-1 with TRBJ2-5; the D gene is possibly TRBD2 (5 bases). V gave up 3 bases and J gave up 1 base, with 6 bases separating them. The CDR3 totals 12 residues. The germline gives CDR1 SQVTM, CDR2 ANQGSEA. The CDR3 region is CSVDGGQETQYF. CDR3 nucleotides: TGCAGCGTTGATGGAGGCCAAGAGACCCAGTACTTC.

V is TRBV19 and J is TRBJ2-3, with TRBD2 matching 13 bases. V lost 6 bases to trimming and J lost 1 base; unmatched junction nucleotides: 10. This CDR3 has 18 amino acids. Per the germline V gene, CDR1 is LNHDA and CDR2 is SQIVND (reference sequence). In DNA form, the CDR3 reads TGTGCCAGTAGATCGGGACTAGCGGGGAGAGGTGGCACAGATACGCAGTATTTT. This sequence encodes CASRSGLAGRGGTDTQYF.

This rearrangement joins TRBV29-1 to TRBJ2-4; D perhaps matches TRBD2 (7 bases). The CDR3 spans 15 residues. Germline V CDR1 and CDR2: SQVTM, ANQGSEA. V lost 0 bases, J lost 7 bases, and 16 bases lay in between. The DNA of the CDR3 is TGCAGCGTTGAAGATCGGTGGGGGAGGGGGAACATTCAGTACTTC. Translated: CSVEDRWGRGNIQYF.

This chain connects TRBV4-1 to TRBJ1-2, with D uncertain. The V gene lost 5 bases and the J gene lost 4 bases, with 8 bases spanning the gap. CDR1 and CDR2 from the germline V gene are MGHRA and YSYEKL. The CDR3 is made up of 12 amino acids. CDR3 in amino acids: CASSGSSYGYTF. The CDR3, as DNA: TGCGCCAGCAGCGGTAGTTCCTATGGCTACACCTTC.

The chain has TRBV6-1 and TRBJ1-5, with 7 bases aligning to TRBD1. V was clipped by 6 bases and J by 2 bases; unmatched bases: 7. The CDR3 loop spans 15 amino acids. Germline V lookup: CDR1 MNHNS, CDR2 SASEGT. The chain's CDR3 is CASRGLTGGNQPQHF. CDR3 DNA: TGTGCCAGCAGAGGACTAACAGGGGGCAATCAGCCCCAGCATTTT.

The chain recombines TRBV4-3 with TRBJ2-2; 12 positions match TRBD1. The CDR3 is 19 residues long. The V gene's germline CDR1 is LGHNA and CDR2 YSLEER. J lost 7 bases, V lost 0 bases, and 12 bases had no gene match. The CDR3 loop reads CASSQEGVQGQGAIGELFF. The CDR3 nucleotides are TGCGCCAGCAGCCAAGAAGGGGTCCAGGGACAGGGGGCGATCGGGGAGCTGTTTTTT.

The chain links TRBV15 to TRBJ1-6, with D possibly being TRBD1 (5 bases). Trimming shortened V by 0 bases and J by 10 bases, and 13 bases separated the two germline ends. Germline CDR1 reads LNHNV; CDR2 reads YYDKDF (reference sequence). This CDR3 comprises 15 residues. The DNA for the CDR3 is TGTGCCACCAGCAGAGATAAGGGGATTGGATCACCCCTCCACTTT. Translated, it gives CATSRDKGIGSPLHF.

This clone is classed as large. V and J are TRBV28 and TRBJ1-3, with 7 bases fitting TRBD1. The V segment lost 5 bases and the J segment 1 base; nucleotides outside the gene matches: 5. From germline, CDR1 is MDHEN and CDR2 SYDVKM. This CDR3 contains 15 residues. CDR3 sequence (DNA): TGTGCCAGCAGTCCCCTGACAGGGTCTGGAAACACCATATATTTT. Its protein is CASSPLTGSGNTIYF.

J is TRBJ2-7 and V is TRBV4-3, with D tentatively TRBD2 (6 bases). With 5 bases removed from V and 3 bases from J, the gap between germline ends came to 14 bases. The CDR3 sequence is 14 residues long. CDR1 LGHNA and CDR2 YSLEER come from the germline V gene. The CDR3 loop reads CASSTRDGSYEQYF. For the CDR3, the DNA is TGCGCCAGCAGCACCCGGGACGGGAGCTACGAGCAGTACTTC.

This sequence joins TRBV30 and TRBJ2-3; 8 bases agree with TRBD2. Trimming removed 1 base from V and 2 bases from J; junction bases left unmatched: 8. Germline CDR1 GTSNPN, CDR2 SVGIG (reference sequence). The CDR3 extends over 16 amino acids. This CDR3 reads CAWSDGIAGFTDTQYF. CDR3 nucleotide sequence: TGTGCCTGGAGTGATGGGATAGCGGGATTCACAGATACGCAGTATTTT.

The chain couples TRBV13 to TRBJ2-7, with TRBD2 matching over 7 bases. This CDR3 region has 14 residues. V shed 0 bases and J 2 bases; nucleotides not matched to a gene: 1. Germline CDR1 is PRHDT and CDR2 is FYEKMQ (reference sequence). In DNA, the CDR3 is TGTGCCAGCAGCTTAGGGGGGAGGGCCTACGAGCAGTACTTC. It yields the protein CASSLGGRAYEQYF.

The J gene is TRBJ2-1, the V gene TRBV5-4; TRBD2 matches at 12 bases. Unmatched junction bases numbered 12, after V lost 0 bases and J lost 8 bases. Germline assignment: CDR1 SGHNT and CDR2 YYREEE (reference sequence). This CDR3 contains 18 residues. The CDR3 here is CASSLGRLRLAGADEQFF. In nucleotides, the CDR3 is TGTGCCAGCAGCTTGGGACGCCTCCGACTAGCGGGAGCGGATGAGCAGTTCTTC.

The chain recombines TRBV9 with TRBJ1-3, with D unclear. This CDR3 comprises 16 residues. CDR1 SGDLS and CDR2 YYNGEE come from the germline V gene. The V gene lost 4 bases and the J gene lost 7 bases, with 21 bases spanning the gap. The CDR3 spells CASSPPGGVNRNTIYF. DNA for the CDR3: TGTGCCAGCAGCCCGCCTGGCGGGGTAAATAGGAACACCATATATTTT. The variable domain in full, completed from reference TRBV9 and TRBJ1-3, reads DSGVTQTPKHLITATGQRVTLRCSPRSGDLSVYWYQQSLDQGLQFLIQYYNGEERAKGNILERFSAQQFPDLHSELNLSSLELGDSALYFCASSPPGGVNRNTIYFGEGSWLTVV.

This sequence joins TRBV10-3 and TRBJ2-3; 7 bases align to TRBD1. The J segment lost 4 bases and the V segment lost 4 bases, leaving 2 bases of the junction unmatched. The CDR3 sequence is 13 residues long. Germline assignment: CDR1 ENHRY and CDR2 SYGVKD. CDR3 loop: CAISGDRADTQYF. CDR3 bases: TGTGCCATCAGTGGCGACAGGGCAGATACGCAGTATTTT.

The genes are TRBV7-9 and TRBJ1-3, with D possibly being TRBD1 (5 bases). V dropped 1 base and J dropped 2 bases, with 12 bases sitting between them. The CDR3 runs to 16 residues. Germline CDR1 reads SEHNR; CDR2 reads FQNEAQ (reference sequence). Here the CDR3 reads CASSLGGDLTGNTIYF. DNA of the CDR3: TGTGCCAGCAGCTTAGGGGGGGACTTGACTGGAAACACCATATATTTT.

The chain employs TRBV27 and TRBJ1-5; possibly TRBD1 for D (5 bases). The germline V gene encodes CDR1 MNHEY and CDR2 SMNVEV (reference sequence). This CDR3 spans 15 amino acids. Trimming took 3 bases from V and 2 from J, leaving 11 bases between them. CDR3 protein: CASSLVGAGNQPQHF. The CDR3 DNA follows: TGTGCCAGCAGTTTGGTAGGGGCCGGCAATCAGCCCCAGCATTTT.